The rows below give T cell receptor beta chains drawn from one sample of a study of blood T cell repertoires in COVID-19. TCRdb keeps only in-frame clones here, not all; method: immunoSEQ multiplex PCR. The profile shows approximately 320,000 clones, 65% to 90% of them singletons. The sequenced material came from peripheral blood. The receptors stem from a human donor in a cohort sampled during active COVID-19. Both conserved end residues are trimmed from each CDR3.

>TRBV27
ASRATGGGYGYT
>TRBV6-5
ASRSGGPSTDTQY
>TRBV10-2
ASSEPYRATNTGELF
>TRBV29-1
SVEDLRGYGYT
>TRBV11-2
ASSSGGGYT
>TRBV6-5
ASTVGQSDYGYT
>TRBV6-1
ASSEPGQGNYGYT
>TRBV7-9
ASSLPGVGYT
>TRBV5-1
ASSGGQTGNTIY
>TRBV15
ATSGQGAANEKLF
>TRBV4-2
ASSQDRTGELF
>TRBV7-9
ASSPLGRGGETQY
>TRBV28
ASSFDHRGGFTEAF
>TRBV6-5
ASSTDRAWVYGYT
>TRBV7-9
ASSLDTLPGELF
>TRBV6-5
ASSGQAGSYEQY
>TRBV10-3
AIRTTENEKLF
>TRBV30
AWSVVGAEAF
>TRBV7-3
ASSLGTGADTQY
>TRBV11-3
ASSFCGGAYNEQF
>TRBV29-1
SVGTGAHWGYT
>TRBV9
ASSATGAWVAF
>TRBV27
ASSTGLRSSYEQY
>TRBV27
ASRVSRSSYNEQF
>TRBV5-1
ASSFDGIGGSYEQY
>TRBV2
ASSVNLLS
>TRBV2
ASSEDRNNQPQH
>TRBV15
ATSRKTGAGAAWEQY
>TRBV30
AWRSSFNYGYT
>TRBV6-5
ASRDTYTEAF
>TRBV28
AISGGGDSPSREQPQH
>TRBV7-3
ASSQIPNTEAF
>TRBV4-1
ASSQVPTRTEAF
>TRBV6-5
ASRTGEMNTEAF
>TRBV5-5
ASSLTVNTEAF
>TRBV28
ASSASGEMDEQY
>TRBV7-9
ASSLRDRGYNEQF
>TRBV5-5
ASSLGLAQGEQY
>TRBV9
ASSVSAGGNTGELF
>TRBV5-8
ASSLAEAGDYEQY
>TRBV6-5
ASRGAGAEGYT
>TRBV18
ASSPRGDTQY
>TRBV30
AWSVARDEQF
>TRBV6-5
ASSYSRASLGYT
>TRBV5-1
ASSLGQGGGLYEQY
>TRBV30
AWSWGGSTDTQY
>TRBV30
AWTPAITGDYGYT
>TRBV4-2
ASSQDVASGQETQY
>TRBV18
ASSPEGQVYGYT
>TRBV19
ATLRLARTDTQY
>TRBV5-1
ASSLSAGGNNEQF
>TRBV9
ASRGQGTVYGYT
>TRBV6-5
ASTQGWGYNSPLH
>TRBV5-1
ASSGTGVVYEQY
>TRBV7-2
ASSLVHMAGGDGQY
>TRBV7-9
ASRPAGTSGQYNEQF
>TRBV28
ATRQGAIAGVNEQY
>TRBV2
ASTLRGAGGYT